This TCR beta chain is drawn from a study of CD8+CD57+ T cells in acquired aplastic anemia (dated by TCRdb to about 2018). Regarding the research as a whole: Extracted DNA from sorted CD4+ and CD8+ cells averaged around 3.3 ug, ranging from roughly 0.19 to 27.4 ug. CD8+CD57+ expansion was defined as frequency above the mean frequency observed in healthy subjects. The full study reports these points: Although 25 to 30 CD8+ CDR3 sequences were shared by patients and controls, these sequences appeared highly expressed in patients and within the immunodominant clones of patients. Between patients and healthy controls, no significant difference in CD8+ Simpson's diversity was found (P=0.060).

The patients picked for sequencing were ones in whom flow cytometry had shown an expansion of CD8+CD57+ cells. All patients had severe acquired aplastic anemia diagnosed by International Study of Aplastic Anemia and Agranulocytosis and Camitta criteria. No therapy had been received by the patients at the time of blood sampling. In this study, sorted CD4+ and CD8+ T cells from the blood of healthy subjects and of severe aplastic anemia patients had their TCR repertoires deep-sequenced. Patients were enrolled in the USA under clinicaltrials.gov protocols 00001620, 01623167, 00001397, 00071045, 00081523 and 00961064. Ficoll-Paque density gradient centrifugation was used to isolate peripheral blood mononuclear cells. CD4+ and CD8+ T cells were sorted by FACS or magnetic beads before DNA extraction. This clonotype was observed at least ten times. What this receptor recognizes is not known. Nothing much larger sits one base from this clone, and base qualities are not available.

Genomic DNA was used as template for profiling of TCR beta VDJ combinations and CDR3 sequences. An Illumina HiSeq 2000 was used for TCR repertoire sequencing. The source study handled its data this way. Repertoires were assessed using TRBV/TRBJ rearrangement plots, CDR3 size and DJ length profiles, and Simpson's diversity index. Whichever DNA sequence was most abundant in the deep sequencing data was defined as the immunodominant clone. CDR3 amino acid sequences were checked for sharing between subjects and were compared against published repertoires and the VDJdb database. The public reads were reanalyzed by TCRdb: fastp trimming at Q25, MiXCR alignment, in-frame beta chains only. Entries that share a CDR3 protein sequence are merged under the most common genes and DNA. Here the V and J calls rest on TCRdb's processing, not on the authors' analysis. This sample comprises about 470,000 distinct CDR3 sequences, around 32% of them detected only once. About 0.8% of the sample lies in the top ten.

CDR1 and CDR2, per the germline V gene (reference sequence), are SEHNR and FQNEAQ. The CDR3 sequence holds 14 residues, the cysteine and phenylalanine included. Only CDR3 DNA remains: 42 bases, in frame from the first base. V and J are truncated by 2 bases and 6 bases respectively, leaving an intervening sequence of 13 bases. The chain links TRBV7-9 with TRBJ1-2; the D gene is not confidently resolved. The sequence was collected from a human donor with aplastic anemia. Input material: sorted CD4+, CD8+, or CD8+CD57+ T cells (not recorded which) from PBMCs. The DNA sequence is as follows: TGTGCCAGCAGCTTAATGGCCGACATTCATGGCTACACCTTC. Its protein reads: CASSLMADIHGYTF.